This TCR beta chain is from a study of blood T cells in healthy people across ages. The study, taken as a whole, reports: Estimates drawn from one million T cells were deemed to understate diversity. Higher diversity, along with more naive CD4+ cells, distinguished long-lived donors from aged donors.

The sample holds a few counts of this clonotype. Its antigen is unidentified. Alongside a J-beta primer mix, a sample-barcoded 5' primer served in a second PCR lasting roughly 7 to 11 cycles. TCRdb fed the 5' RACE reads into MiXCR, producing one record per CDR3 protein. The data hold about 1.6 million distinct CDR3 sequences, with 30% to 35% observed a single time. Drawing of peripheral blood yielded about 9.6 milliliters from each donor. The V and J ends lost 4 bases and 3 bases respectively, with 18 bases between them. The CDR3 spans 15 residues. CDR1 is SQVTM and CDR2 is ANQGSEA in the germline V gene.

The source is a woman aged 25 to 39 in good health. The V gene is TRBV29-1, the J gene TRBJ2-5; D not resolved. The specimen was blood. The CDR3 coding sequence is TGCAGCGTTGTCCCGGCAGCTAGTTTTAAAGAGACCCAGTACTTC. It yields the protein CSVVPAASFKETQYF.